These 14 T cell receptor beta chains were all obtained from the same sample, sequenced in a study of T cells in localized non-small cell lung cancer. Method: immunoSEQ multiplex PCR; TCRdb's copy keeps in-frame clones and lacks some. The sample includes around 5,000 clones, roughly a third of them seen just once. The specimen was lung tumor tissue, collected before any cancer treatment. The receptors come from a male donor at least 60 years old with stage I squamous cell lung carcinoma.

This clone was detected a few times. This rearrangement joins TRBV11-3 to TRBJ1-6; D gene uncertain. The CDR3 consists of 14 residues. The germline V gene encodes CDR1 SGHNT and CDR2 YENEEA. The V gene lost 5 bases and the J gene lost 4 bases, with 9 bases spanning the gap. The DNA of the CDR3 is TGTGCCAGCAGCGCTGACTTGTATAATTCACCCCTCCACTTT. Amino acid sequence: CASSADLYNSPLHF.

This chain links TRBV28 with TRBJ2-2; TRBD1 matches 10 bases. The germline gives CDR1 MDHEN, CDR2 SYDVKM. V shed 3 bases and J 7 bases; nucleotides not matched to a gene: 11. The CDR3 is 17 amino acids. The CDR3 sequence is CASSFPPGQGLDGELFF. The CDR3 coding sequence is TGTGCCAGCAGTTTCCCCCCGGGACAGGGGCTTGACGGGGAGCTGTTTTTT. The full variable domain, its missing parts supplied by reference TRBV28 and TRBJ2-2, is DVKVTQSSRYLVKRTGEKVFLECVQDMDHENMFWYRQDPGLGLRLIYFSYDVKMKEKGDIPEGYSVSREKKERFSLILESASTNQTSMYLCASSFPPGQGLDGELFFGEGSRLTVL.

This clone has just a few counts. The chain couples TRBV18 to TRBJ2-3; D uncertain. The CDR3 contains 13 residues. V lost 0 bases to trimming and J lost 3 bases, with 4 bases between them. CDR1 KGHSH and CDR2 LQKENI come from the germline V gene. CDR3 DNA sequence: TGTGCCAGCTCACCACCGACGACAGATACGCAGTATTTT. Translation gives CASSPPTTDTQYF.

In its sample, this clone is medium-sized (0.01 to 0.1%). The chain links TRBV6-8 to TRBJ2-2; 11 positions match TRBD1. The J segment lost 3 bases and the V segment lost 0 bases, leaving 6 bases of the junction unmatched. This CDR3 is built from 18 residues. Germline V gives CDR1 MNHGY, CDR2 SAAAGT. The CDR3: CASSYSLDRGLYTGELFF. In DNA, the CDR3 is TGTGCCAGCAGTTACTCCTTGGACAGGGGGCTTTACACCGGGGAGCTGTTTTTT.

Only a few counts were recorded for this clone. The CDR3 DNA sequence: TGTGCCAGCAAGGGACAGACGAACACCGGGGAGCTGTTTTTT. Translating gives CASKGQTNTGELFF. V and J are TRBV11-3 and TRBJ2-2; TRBD1 matches 7 bases. Germline CDR1 and CDR2: SGHNT and YENEEA. CDR3 size: 14 residues. V gave up 7 bases and J gave up 0 bases; unmatched junction bases: 2.

There are a few counts of this clone. This chain links TRBV10-2 with TRBJ2-7; tentatively, D is TRBD1 or TRBD2 (6 bases each). CDR1 WSHSY and CDR2 SAAADI come from the germline V gene. V was shortened by 7 bases and J by 5 bases, with 18 bases between the two germline ends. The CDR3 length is 14 residues. The CDR3 reads CASTGGQGTHEQYF. The CDR3 DNA follows: TGCGCCAGCACTGGGGGGCAGGGGACACACGAGCAGTACTTC.

This clone was recorded a few times. The CDR3 sequence is CASSSGGAENTGELFF. DNA for the CDR3: TGTGCCAGCTCATCGGGCGGGGCCGAGAACACCGGGGAGCTGTTTTTT. The chain links TRBV18 to TRBJ2-2; perhaps TRBD2 as D (6 bases). CDR1 and CDR2 from the germline V gene are KGHSH and LQKENI. Trimming stripped 5 bases from V and 1 base from J, with 14 bases between. This CDR3 has 16 amino acids.

This sequence joins TRBV6-8 and TRBJ2-5; D gene ambiguous. The CDR3 has 14 amino acids. Trimming removed 5 bases from V and 4 bases from J, with 14 bases in between. Germline-derived CDR1 and CDR2 are MNHGY and SAAAGT. The CDR3 region is CASSHANRLETQYF. The CDR3 DNA is TGTGCCAGCAGTCATGCTAACCGCTTAGAGACCCAGTACTTC.

The J gene is TRBJ1-2, the V gene TRBV28; D might be TRBD1 (6 bases). CDR1 and CDR2 from the germline V gene are MDHEN and SYDVKM. V lost 7 bases to trimming and J lost 2 bases, with 8 bases between them. CDR3 length equals 12 residues. DNA of the CDR3: TGTGCCAGCAACAGGGTCAACTATGGCTACACCTTC. Encoded protein: CASNRVNYGYTF.

Only a few counts were recorded for this clone. The genes are TRBV15 and TRBJ1-6; tentative D call: TRBD1 (5 bases). V lost 5 bases, J lost 7 bases, and 15 bases lay in between. Germline V gene sequence: CDR1 LNHNV, CDR2 YYDKDF (reference sequence). This CDR3 has 15 residues. CDR3 sequence reads: CATSDNRLLNSPLHF. CDR3 coding DNA: TGTGCCACCAGCGATAACAGGTTGCTAAATTCACCCCTCCACTTT.

The chain uses TRBV19 and TRBJ1-6; D is unclear. The CDR3 length is 15 residues. The germline V and J ends were trimmed by 4 bases and 6 bases, with 13 bases remaining between them. The V gene's germline CDR1 is LNHDA and CDR2 SQIVND (reference sequence). CDR3 protein: CASSTRGEANSPLHF. In DNA, the CDR3 is TGTGCCAGTAGTACCCGAGGCGAAGCTAATTCACCCCTCCACTTT.

This clone came up a few times. Different DNA sequences within this sample yield the same CDR3. The rearrangement uses TRBV11-3 and TRBJ1-3; no reliable D call. The CDR3 consists of 14 residues. Between the trimmed V and J ends, which lost 3 bases and 0 bases, there was a span of 6 bases. CDR1 SGHNT and CDR2 YENEEA come from the germline V gene. The CDR3 coding sequence is TGTGCCAGCAGCTTGGGGAGCTCTGGAAACACCATATATTTT. Translated: CASSLGSSGNTIYF.

This clone has just a few counts. The chain recombines TRBV9 with TRBJ2-2, with unresolved D. CDR3 length: 13 residues. Germline V gene sequence: CDR1 SGDLS, CDR2 YYNGEE. Trimming left V 2 bases short and J 4 bases short, with 6 bases between. CDR3 coding DNA: TGTGCCAGCAGCGTGTTGTTCACCGGGGAGCTGTTTTTT. This sequence encodes CASSVLFTGELFF. Full variable domain (outside the CDR3, taken from reference TRBV9 and TRBJ2-2): DSGVTQTPKHLITATGQRVTLRCSPRSGDLSVYWYQQSLDQGLQFLIQYYNGEERAKGNILERFSAQQFPDLHSELNLSSLELGDSALYFCASSVLFTGELFFGEGSRLTVL.

The chain is built from TRBV18 and TRBJ1-2; TRBD1 might be the D (6 bases). V was shortened by 8 bases and J by 1 base, with 11 bases between the two germline ends. This CDR3 contains 13 residues. Germline V lookup: CDR1 KGHSH, CDR2 LQKENI. CDR3 amino acids: CASAGTNNYGYTF. The CDR3, as DNA: TGTGCCAGCGCCGGGACAAATAACTATGGCTACACCTTC.